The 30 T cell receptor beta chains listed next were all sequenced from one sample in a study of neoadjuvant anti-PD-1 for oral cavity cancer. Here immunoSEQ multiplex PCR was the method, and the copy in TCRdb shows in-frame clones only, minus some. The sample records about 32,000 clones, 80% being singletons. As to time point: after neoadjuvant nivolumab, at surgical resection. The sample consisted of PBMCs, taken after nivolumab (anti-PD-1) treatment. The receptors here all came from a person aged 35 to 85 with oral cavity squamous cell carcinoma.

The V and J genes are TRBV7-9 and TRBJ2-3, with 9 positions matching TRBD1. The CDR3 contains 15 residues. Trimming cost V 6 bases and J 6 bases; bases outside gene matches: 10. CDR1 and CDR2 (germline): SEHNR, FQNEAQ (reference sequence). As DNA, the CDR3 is TGTGCCAGCAGGGGACAGGGCCTCTTCGGCGATACGCAGTATTTT. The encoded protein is CASRGQGLFGDTQYF.

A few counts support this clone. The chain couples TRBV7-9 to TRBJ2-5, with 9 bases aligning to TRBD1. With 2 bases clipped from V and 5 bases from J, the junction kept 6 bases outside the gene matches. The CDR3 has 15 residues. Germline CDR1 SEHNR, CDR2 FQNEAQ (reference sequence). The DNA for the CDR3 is TGTGCCAGCAGCTTAAGGACAGGGGAGATGGAGACCCAGTACTTC. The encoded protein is CASSLRTGEMETQYF.

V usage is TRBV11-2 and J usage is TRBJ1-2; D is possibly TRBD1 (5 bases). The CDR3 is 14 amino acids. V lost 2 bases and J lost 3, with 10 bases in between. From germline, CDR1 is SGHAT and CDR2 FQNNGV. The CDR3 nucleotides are TGTGCCAGCAGCTTAAGTGGCAGGGACTATGGCTACACCTTC. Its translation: CASSLSGRDYGYTF.

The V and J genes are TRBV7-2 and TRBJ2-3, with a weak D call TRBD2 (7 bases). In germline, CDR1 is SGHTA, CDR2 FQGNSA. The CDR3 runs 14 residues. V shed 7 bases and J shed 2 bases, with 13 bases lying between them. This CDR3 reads CASNGGPSTDTQYF. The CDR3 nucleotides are TGTGCCAGCAACGGGGGGCCTTCCACAGATACGCAGTATTTT.

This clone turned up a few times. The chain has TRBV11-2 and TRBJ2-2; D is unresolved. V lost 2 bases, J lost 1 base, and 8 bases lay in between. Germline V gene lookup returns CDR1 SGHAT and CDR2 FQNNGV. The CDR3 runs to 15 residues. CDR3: CASSLTSRNTGELFF. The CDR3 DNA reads TGTGCCAGCAGCTTAACAAGCAGGAACACCGGGGAGCTGTTTTTT.

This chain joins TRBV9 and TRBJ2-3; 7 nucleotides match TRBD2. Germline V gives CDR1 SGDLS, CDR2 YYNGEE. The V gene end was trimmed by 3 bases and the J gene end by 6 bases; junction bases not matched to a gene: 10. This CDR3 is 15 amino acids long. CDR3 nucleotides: TGTGCCAGCAGCGGAGCGGGGACCGGGGTGGATACGCAGTATTTT. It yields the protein CASSGAGTGVDTQYF.

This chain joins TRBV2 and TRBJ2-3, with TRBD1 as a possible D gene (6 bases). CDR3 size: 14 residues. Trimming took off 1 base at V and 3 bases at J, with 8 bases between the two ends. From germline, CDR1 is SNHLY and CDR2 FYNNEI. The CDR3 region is CASSEGTATDTQYF. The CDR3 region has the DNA TGTGCCAGCAGTGAAGGGACAGCGACAGATACGCAGTATTTT.

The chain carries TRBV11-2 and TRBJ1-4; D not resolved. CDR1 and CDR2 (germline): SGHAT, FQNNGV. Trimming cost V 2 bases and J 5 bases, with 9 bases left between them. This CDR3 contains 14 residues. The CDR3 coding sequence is TGTGCCAGCAGCTTACAAATACAGAATGAAAAACTGTTTTTT. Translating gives CASSLQIQNEKLFF.

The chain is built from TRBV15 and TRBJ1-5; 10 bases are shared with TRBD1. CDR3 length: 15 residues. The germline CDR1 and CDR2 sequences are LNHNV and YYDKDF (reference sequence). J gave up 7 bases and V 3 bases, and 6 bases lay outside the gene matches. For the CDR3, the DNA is TGTGCCACCAGCAGGGACGGGACAGGGGACCAGCCCCAGCATTTT. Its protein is CATSRDGTGDQPQHF.

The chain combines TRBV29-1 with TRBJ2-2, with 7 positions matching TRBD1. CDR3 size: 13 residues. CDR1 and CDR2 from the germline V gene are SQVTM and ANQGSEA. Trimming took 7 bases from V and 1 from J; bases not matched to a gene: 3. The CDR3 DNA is TGCAGCGCAGACAGGGAGAACACCGGGGAGCTGTTTTTT. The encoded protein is CSADRENTGELFF.

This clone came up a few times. CDR3 DNA: TGCGCCAGCAGTGAAGCAGGGTCGAATCAGCCCCAGCATTTT. Translated: CASSEAGSNQPQHF. J is TRBJ1-5 and V is TRBV10-2; tentatively, D is TRBD1 (5 bases). The CDR3 has 14 amino acids. V was pared by 3 bases and J by 4 bases, with 10 bases between. Germline values: CDR1 WSHSY, CDR2 SAAADI.

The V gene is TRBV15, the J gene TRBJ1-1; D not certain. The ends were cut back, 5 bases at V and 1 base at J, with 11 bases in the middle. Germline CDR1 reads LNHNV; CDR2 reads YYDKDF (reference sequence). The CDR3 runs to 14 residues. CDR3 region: CATSLSNQNTEAFF. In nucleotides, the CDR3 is TGTGCCACCAGCCTATCTAATCAGAACACTGAAGCTTTCTTT.

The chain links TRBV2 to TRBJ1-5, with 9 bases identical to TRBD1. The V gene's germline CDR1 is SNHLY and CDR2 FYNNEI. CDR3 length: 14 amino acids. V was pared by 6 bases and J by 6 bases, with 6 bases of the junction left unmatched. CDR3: CASSLGQGPQPQHF. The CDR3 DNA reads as TGTGCCAGCAGCTTGGGACAGGGCCCTCAGCCCCAGCATTTT.

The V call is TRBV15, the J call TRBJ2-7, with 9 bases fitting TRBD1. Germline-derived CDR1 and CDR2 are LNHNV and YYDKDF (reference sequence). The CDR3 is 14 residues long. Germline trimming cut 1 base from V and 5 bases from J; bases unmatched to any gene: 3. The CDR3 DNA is TGTGCCACCAGCAGAGCCGGGACAGGGAACGAGCAGTACTTC. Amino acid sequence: CATSRAGTGNEQYF.

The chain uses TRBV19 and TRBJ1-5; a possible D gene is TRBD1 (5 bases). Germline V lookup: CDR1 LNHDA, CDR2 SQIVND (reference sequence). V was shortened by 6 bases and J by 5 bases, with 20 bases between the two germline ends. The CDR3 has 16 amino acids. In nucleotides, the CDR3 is TGTGCCAGTAGCCTCGTATATCCGAGGGACGATCAGCCCCAGCATTTT. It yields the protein CASSLVYPRDDQPQHF.

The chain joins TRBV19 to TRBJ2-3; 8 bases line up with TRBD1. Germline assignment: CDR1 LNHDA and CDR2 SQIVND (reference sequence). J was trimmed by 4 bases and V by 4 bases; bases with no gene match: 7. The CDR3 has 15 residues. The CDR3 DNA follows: TGTGCCAGTAGTAGAGGCCAGGGACAGGCAGATACGCAGTATTTT. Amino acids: CASSRGQGQADTQYF. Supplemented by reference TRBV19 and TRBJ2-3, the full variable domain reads DGGITQSPKYLFRKEGQNVTLSCEQNLNHDAMYWYRQDPGQGLRLIYYSQIVNDFQKGDIAEGYSVSREKKESFPLTVTSAQKNPTAFYLCASSRGQGQADTQYFGPGTRLTVL.

The DNA for the CDR3 is TGCGCCAGCAGCCAAGAAGGCGGGGGGTACACAGATACGCAGTATTTT. Translating gives CASSQEGGGYTDTQYF. V and J are TRBV4-1 and TRBJ2-3, with 8 positions matching TRBD2. This CDR3 is 16 amino acids long. V trimming: 0 bases; J trimming: 2 bases; junction bases outside the gene matches: 4. Germline lookup yields CDR1 MGHRA and CDR2 YSYEKL.

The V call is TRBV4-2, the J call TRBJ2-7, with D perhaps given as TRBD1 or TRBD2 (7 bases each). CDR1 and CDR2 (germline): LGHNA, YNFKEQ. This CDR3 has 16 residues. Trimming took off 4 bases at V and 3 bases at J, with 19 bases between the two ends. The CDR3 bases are TGTGCCAGCAGCCCTGGCATAGCAGGGGGGGTCTACGAGCAGTACTTC. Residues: CASSPGIAGGVYEQYF.

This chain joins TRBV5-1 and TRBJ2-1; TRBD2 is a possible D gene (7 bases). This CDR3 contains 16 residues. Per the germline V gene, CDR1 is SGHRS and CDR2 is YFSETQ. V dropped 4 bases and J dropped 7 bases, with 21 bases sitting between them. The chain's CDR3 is CASSPLGGAGRNEQFF. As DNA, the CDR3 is TGCGCCAGCAGCCCCTTAGGGGGGGCTGGTCGTAATGAGCAGTTCTTC.

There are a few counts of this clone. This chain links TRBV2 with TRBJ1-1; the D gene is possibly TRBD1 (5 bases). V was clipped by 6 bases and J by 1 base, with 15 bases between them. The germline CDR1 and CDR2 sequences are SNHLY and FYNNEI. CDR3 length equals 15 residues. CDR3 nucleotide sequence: TGTGCCAGCAGGAGTTCCAGGGTGACGAACACTGAAGCTTTCTTT. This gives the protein CASRSSRVTNTEAFF.

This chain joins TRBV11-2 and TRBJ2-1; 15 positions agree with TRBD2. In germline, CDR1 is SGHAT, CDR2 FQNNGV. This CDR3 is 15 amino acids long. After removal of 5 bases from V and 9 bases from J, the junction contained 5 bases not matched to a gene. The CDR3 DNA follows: TGTGCCAGCAGCAGGACTAGCGGGGGGGAGGTTGAGCAGTTCTTC. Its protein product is CASSRTSGGEVEQFF.

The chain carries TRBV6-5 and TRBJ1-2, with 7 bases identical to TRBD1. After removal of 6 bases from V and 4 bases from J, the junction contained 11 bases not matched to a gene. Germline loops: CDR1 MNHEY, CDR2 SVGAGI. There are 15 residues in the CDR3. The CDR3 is CASRTTGYHAYGYTF. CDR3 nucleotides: TGTGCCAGCAGGACGACAGGGTATCATGCCTATGGCTACACCTTC.

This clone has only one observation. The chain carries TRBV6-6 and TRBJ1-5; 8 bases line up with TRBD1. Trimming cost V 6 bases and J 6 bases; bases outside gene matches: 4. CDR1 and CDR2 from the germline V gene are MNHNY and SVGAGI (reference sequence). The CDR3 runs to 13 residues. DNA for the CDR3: TGTGCCAGCAGCAGGGGGCCCTTTCAGCCCCAGCATTTT. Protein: CASSRGPFQPQHF.

The CDR3 spells CASSFLTGNTGELFF. Written as DNA, the CDR3 is TGTGCCAGCAGCTTTTTGACAGGGAACACCGGGGAGCTGTTTTTT. The rearrangement links TRBV16 to TRBJ2-2; D is perhaps TRBD1 (6 bases). This CDR3 has 15 amino acids. V was cut by 5 bases and J by 1 base, with 11 bases left in between. The germline V gene has CDR1 KGHSY and CDR2 FQNENV.

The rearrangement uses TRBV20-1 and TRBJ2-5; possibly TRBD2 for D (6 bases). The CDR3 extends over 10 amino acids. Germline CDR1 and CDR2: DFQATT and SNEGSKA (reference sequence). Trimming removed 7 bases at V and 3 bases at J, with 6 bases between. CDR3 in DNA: TGCAGTGGGAGGGAAGAGACCCAGTACTTC. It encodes CSGREETQYF.

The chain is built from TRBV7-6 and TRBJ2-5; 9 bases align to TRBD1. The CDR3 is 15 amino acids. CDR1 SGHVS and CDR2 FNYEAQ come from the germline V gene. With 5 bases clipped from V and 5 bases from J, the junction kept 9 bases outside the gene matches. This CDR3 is CASSRTGTGRETQYF. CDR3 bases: TGTGCCAGCAGCCGTACCGGGACAGGGAGGGAGACCCAGTACTTC.

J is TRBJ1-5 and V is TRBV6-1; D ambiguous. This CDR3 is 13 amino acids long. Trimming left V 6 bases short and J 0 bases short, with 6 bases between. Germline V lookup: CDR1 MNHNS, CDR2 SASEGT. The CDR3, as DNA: TGTGCCAGCAGCCCATATAGCAATCAGCCCCAGCATTTT. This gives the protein CASSPYSNQPQHF.

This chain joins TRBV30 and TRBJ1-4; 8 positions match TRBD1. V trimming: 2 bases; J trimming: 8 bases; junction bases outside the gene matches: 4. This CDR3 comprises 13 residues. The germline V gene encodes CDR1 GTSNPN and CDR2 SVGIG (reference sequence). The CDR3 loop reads CAWSRQGNEKLFF. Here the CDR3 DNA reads TGTGCCTGGAGTCGACAGGGGAACGAAAAACTGTTTTTT.

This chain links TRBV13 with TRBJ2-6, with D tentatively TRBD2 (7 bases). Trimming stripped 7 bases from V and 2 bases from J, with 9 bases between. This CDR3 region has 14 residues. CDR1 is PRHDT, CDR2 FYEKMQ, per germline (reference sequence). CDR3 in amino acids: CASKGGAGANVLTF. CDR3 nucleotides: TGTGCCAGCAAGGGGGGGGCTGGGGCCAACGTCCTGACTTTC.

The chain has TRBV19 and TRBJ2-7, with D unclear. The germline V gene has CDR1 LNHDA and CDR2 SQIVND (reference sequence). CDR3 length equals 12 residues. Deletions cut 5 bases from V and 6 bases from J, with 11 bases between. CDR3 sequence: CASSHRLSEQYF. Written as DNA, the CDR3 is TGTGCCAGTAGTCACCGACTTTCCGAGCAGTACTTC.